Shown below are 4 T cell receptor beta chains from a single sample sequenced in a study of cytomegalovirus exposure and HLA in healthy donors. TCRdb's table, derived via immunoSEQ multiplex PCR, lists solely in-frame clones and lacks some. The sample carries 150,000 to 200,000 clones, more than 70% recorded once. The sequencing sample was made of PBMCs. Receptors were obtained from a woman younger than 30 in good health and CMV-seronegative.

J is TRBJ1-4 and V is TRBV6-4; 7 positions match TRBD1. CDR1 is MRHNA and CDR2 is SNTAGT in the germline V gene. Unmatched junction bases numbered 13, after V lost 9 bases and J lost 0 bases. This CDR3 comprises 17 residues. The CDR3 region has the DNA TGTGCCAGTCCCCAATACAGGGGAAATGCAACTAATGAAAAACTGTTTTTT. Amino acids: CASPQYRGNATNEKLFF.

The CDR3 loop is CASSLSGGHQETQYF. The CDR3 bases are TGTGCCAGCAGCTTAAGCGGGGGGCACCAAGAGACCCAGTACTTC. The V gene is TRBV11-3, the J gene TRBJ2-5, with 9 positions matching TRBD2. Germline V gene sequence: CDR1 SGHNT, CDR2 YENEEA. The CDR3 has 15 residues. The trim removed 2 bases at V and 0 bases at J, leaving 1 base unmatched.

The rearrangement joins TRBV30 to TRBJ2-7; 11 bases are a match to TRBD1. Germline CDR1 and CDR2: GTSNPN and SVGIG (reference sequence). This CDR3 is 16 amino acids long. Losses at the gene ends were 0 bases for V and 0 bases for J; bases not matched to a gene: 4. As DNA, the CDR3 is TGTGCCTGGAGTGTATTGGGACAGGGGGGCTCCTACGAGCAGTACTTC. Encoded protein: CAWSVLGQGGSYEQYF.

J is TRBJ2-1 and V is TRBV11-2, with 8 bases fitting TRBD2. Germline trimming cut 4 bases from V and 5 bases from J; bases unmatched to any gene: 10. Germline V gives CDR1 SGHAT, CDR2 FQNNGV. This CDR3 has 16 residues. DNA for the CDR3: TGTGCCAGCAGCTCATGGGGGCTAGCGGGTCACAATGAGCAGTTCTTC. This sequence encodes CASSSWGLAGHNEQFF.